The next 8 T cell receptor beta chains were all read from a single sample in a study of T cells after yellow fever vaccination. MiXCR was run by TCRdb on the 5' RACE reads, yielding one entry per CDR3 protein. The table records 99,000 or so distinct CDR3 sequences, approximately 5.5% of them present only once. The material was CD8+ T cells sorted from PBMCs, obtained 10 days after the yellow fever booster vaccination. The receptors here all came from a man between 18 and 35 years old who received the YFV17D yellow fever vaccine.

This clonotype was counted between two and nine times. The CDR3 protein is CASSAHRYEQYF. In DNA, the CDR3 is TGTGCCAGCAGCGCCCACAGATACGAGCAGTACTTC. The chain uses TRBV7-2 and TRBJ2-7; D not resolved. The V gene lost 5 bases and the J gene lost 4 bases, with 9 bases spanning the gap. CDR1 and CDR2 (germline): SGHTA, FQGNSA. The CDR3 totals 12 residues. The full variable domain, with the rest looked up from reference TRBV7-2 and TRBJ2-7, is GAGVSQSPSNKVTEKGKDVELRCDPISGHTALYWYRQSLGQGLEFLIYFQGNSAPDKSGLPSDRFSAERTGGSVSTLTIQRTQQEDSAVYLCASSAHRYEQYFGPGTRLTVT.

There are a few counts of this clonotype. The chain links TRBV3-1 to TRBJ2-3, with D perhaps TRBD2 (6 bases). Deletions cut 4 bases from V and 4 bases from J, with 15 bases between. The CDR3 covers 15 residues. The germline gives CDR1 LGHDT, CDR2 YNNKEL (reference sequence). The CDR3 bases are TGTGCCAGCAGCCCGGGACTCCACCTGGCAGATACGCAGTATTTT. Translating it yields CASSPGLHLADTQYF.

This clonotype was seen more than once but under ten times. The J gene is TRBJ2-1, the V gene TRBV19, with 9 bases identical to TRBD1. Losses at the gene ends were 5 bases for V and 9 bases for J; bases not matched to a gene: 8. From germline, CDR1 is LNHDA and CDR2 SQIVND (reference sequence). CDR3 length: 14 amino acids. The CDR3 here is CASSPWTGEGEQFF. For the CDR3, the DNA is TGTGCCAGTAGTCCCTGGACAGGGGAGGGTGAGCAGTTCTTC.

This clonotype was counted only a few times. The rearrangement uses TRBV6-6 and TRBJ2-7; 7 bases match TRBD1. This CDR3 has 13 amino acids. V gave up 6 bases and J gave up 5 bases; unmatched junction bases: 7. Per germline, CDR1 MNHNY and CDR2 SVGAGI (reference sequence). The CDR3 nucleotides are TGTGCCAGCAGCGCACAGGGGACCCACGAGCAGTACGTC. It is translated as CASSAQGTHEQYV.

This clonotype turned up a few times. CDR3: CASSIEYLIAGELFF. CDR3 DNA: TGTGCCAGTAGTATTGAGTACCTCATAGCCGGGGAGCTGTTTTTT. The chain carries TRBV19 and TRBJ2-2; D unresolved. The CDR3 loop spans 15 amino acids. Germline V gene data show CDR1 as LNHDA and CDR2 as SQIVND (reference sequence). V was pared by 3 bases and J by 6 bases, with 14 bases between.

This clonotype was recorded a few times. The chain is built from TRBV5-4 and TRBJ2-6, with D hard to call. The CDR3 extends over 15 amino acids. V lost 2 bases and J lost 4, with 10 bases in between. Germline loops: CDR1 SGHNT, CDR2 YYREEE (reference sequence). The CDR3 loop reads CASSFGPSGANVLTF. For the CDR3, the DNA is TGTGCCAGCAGCTTTGGACCCTCCGGGGCCAACGTCCTGACTTTC.

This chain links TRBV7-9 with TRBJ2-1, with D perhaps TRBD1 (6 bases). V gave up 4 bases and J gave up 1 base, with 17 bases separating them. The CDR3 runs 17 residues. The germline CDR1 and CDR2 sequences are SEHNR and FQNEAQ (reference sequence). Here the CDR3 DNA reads TGTGCCAGCAGCTCCCGGGACACACCTAATTCCTACAATGAGCAGTTCTTC. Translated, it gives CASSSRDTPNSYNEQFF.

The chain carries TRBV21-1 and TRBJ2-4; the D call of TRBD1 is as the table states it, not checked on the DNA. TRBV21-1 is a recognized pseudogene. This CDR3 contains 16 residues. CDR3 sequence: CASIPGHLLGKNIQYF. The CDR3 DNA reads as TGTGCCAGCATCCCCGGACACTTACTGGGCAAAAACATTCAGTACTTC.